The following is a T cell receptor beta chain sequence with its context. The identical CDR3 is also encoded by other nucleotide sequences in the sample. From germline, CDR1 is MNHNY and CDR2 SVGAGI (reference sequence). The CDR3 is 14 residues long. The V end was cut by 0 bases, the J end by 0 bases, with 4 bases between. The data were obtained in a study of beta chain features in type 1 diabetes. The whole isolated RNA underwent reverse transcription, so sequencing captured expressed TCRB transcripts. Profiled with immunoSEQ multiplex PCR; TCRdb holds only in-frame clones, not every one. The sample contains about half a million clones, more than 9.5% of which appear only once. Based on CD45RO/CCR7/CD25/CD127/CD95/CD27, CD4+ regulatory, stem cell-like memory, naive and central memory cells were sorted.

The clonotype originates from a woman younger than 35 in good health. Sequenced material: naive CD4+ T cells from blood. The rearrangement joins TRBV6-6 to TRBJ2-3, with D hard to call. In nucleotides, the CDR3 is TGTGCCAGCAGTTACTCGGGGAGCACAGATACGCAGTATTTT. Translating gives CASSYSGSTDTQYF.